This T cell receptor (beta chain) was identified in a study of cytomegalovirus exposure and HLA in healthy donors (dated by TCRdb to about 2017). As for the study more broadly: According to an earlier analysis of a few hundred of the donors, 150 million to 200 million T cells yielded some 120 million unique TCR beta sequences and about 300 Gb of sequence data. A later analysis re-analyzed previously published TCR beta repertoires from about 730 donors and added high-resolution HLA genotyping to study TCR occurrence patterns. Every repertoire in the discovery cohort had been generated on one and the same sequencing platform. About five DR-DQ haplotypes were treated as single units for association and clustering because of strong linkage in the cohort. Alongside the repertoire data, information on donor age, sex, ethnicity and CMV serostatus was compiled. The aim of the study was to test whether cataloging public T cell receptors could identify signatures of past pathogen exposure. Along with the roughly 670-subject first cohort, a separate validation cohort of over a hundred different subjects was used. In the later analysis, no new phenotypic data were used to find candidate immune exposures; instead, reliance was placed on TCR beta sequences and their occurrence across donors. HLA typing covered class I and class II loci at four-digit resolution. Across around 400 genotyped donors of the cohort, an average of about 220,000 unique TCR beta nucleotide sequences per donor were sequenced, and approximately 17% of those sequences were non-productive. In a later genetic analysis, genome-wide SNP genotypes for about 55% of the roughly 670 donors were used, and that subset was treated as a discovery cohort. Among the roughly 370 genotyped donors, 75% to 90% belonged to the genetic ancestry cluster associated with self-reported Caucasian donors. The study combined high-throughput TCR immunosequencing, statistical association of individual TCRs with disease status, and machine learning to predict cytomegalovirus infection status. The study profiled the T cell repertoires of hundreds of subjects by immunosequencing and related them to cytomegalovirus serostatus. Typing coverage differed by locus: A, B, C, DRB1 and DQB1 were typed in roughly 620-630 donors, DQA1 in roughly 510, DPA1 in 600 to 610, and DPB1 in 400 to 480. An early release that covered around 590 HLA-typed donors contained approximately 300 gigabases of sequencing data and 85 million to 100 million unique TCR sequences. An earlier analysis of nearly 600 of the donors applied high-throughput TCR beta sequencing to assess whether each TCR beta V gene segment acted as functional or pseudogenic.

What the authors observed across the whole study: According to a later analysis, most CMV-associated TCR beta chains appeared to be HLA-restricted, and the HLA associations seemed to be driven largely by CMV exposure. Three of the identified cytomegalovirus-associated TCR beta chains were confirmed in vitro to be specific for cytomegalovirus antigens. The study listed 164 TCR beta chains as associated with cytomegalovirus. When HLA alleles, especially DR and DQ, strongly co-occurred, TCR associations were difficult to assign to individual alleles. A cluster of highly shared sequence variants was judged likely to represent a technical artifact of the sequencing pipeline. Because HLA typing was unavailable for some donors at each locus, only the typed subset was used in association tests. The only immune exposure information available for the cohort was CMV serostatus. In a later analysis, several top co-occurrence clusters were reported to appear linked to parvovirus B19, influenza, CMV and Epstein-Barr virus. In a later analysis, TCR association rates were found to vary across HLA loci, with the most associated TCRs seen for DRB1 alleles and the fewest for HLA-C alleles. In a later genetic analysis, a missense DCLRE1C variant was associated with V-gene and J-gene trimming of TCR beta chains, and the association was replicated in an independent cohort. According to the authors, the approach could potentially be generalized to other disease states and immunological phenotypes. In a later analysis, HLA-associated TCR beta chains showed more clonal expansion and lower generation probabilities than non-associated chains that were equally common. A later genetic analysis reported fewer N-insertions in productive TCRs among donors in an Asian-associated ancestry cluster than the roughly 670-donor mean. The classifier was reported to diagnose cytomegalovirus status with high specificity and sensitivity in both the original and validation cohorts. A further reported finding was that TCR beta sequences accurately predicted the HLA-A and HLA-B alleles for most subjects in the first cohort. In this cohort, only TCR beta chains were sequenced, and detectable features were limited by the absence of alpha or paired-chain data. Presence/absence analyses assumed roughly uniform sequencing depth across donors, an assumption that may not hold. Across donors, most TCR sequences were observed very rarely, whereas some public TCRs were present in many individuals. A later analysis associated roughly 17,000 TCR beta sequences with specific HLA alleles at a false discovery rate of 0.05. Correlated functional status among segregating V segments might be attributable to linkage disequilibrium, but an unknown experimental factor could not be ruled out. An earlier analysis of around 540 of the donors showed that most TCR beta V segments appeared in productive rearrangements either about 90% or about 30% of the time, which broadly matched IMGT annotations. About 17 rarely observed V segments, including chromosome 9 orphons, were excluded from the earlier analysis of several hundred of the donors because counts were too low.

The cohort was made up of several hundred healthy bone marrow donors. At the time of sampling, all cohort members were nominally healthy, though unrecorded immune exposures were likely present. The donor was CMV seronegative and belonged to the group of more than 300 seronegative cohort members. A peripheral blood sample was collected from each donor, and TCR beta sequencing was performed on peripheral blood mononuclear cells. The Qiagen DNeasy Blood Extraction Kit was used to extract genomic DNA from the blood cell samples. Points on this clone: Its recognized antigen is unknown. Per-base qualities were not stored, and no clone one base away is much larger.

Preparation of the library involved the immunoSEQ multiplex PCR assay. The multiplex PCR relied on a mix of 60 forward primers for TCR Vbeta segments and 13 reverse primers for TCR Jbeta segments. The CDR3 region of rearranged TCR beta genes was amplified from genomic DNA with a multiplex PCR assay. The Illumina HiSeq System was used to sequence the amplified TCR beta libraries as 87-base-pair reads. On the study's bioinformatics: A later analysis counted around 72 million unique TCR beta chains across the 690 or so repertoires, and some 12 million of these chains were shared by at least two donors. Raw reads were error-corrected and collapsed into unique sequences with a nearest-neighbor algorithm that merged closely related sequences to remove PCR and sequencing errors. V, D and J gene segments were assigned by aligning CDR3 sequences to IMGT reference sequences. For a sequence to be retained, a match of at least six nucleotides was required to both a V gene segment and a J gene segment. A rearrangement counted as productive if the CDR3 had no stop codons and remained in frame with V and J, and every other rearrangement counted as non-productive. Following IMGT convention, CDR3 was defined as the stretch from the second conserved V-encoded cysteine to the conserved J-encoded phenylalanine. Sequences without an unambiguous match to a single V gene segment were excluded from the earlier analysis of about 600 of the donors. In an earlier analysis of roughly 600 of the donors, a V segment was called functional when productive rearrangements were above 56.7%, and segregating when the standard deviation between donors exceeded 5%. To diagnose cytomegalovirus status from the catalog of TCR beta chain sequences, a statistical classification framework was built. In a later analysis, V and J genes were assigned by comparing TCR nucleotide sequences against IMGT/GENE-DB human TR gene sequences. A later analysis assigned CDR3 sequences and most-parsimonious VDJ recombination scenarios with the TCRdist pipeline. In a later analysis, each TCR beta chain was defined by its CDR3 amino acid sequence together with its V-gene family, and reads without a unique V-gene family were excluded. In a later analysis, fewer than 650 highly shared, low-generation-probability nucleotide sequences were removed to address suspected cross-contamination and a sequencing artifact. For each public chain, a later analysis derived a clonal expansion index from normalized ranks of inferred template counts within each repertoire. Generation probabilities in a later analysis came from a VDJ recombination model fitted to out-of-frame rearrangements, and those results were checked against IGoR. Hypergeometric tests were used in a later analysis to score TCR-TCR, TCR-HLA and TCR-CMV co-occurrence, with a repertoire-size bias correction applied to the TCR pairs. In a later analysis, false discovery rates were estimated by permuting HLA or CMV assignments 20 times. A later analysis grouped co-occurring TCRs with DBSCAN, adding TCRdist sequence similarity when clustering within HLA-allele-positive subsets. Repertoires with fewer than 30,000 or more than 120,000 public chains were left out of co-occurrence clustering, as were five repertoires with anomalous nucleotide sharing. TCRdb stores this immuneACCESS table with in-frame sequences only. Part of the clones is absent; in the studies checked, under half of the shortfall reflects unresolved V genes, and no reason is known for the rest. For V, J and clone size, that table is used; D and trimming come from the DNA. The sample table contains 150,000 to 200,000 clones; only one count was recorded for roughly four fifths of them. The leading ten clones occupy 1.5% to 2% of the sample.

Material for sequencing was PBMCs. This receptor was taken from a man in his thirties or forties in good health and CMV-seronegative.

The nucleotide sequence reads TGTGCCAGCAGGTGGACAGGGCAAGGAGCAGATACGCAGTATTTT. The encoded protein is CASRWTGQGADTQYF. The chain was built from TRBV12-1 and TRBJ2-3; the DNA was not compared with TRBD1, the D call given in the table. TRBV12-1 corresponds to a pseudogene. The CDR3 numbers 15 residues from cysteine through phenylalanine. Just CDR3 DNA is preserved here, 45 bases in frame from base 1.